Following are 29 T cell receptor beta chains from one sample sequenced in a study of response to subunit inactivated influenza vaccine. From the RT-PCR reads, TCRdb called clonotypes with MiXCR, one entry per CDR3 protein. The data show hundreds of thousands of distinct CDR3 sequences, about 15% seen once. The source material was PBMCs from blood, sampled approximately 12 days after vaccination. The receptors originated from a man aged 50 to 60 who received an inactivated influenza vaccine.

At least ten counts were recorded for this clonotype. This chain uses TRBV5-1 with TRBJ1-1, with D possibly being TRBD1 (5 bases). Germline V CDR1 and CDR2: SGHRS, YFSETQ. CDR3 length equals 15 residues. V lost 0 bases to trimming and J lost 4 bases, with 13 bases between them. CDR3 region: CASSLGPGISTEAFF. The CDR3 DNA sequence: TGCGCCAGCAGCTTGGGGCCAGGGATCAGCACTGAAGCTTTCTTT.

This clonotype was found a few times. V and J are TRBV20-1 and TRBJ2-7; perhaps TRBD2 as D (6 bases). This CDR3 region has 16 residues. Looked up from germline, CDR1 is DFQATT and CDR2 is SNEGSKA (reference sequence). The V end lost 1 base, the J end lost 7 bases, and 23 bases lay between the germline ends. This CDR3 is CSARGTRLEYSREQYF. The CDR3 coding sequence is TGCAGTGCTAGAGGAACCCGACTAGAATATTCTCGAGAGCAGTACTTC.

This clonotype came up once. This chain uses TRBV5-1 with TRBJ2-7; D remains ambiguous. Trimming shortened V by 4 bases and J by 2 bases, and 10 bases separated the two germline ends. CDR1 is SGHRS and CDR2 is YFSETQ in the germline V gene. CDR3 length equals 13 residues. This chain's CDR3 is CASSPRRAYEQYF. The CDR3 bases are TGCGCCAGCAGCCCCAGACGAGCCTACGAGCAGTACTTC.

This chain connects TRBV29-1 to TRBJ1-4, with D possibly matching TRBD1 (5 bases). Germline V gene data show CDR1 as SQVTM and CDR2 as ANQGSEA. This CDR3 spans 12 amino acids. Trimming took off 6 bases at V and 8 bases at J, with 13 bases between the two ends. CDR3 in DNA: TGCAGCGTAGGGACCCTGGGGGAAAAACTGTTTTTT. It encodes CSVGTLGEKLFF.

The genes are TRBV12-3 or TRBV12-4 and TRBJ1-1; D uncertain. There are 14 residues in the CDR3. V was trimmed by 3 bases and J by 1 base, leaving 9 bases between them. CDR3 in amino acids: CASSFSGQNTEAFF. DNA for the CDR3: TGTGCCAGCAGTTTTAGCGGTCAGAACACTGAAGCTTTCTTT.

This clonotype was observed at least ten times. The J gene is TRBJ1-1, the V gene TRBV5-1, with D possibly matching TRBD1 (6 bases). The V gene lost 3 bases and the J gene lost 2 bases, with 11 bases spanning the gap. This CDR3 spans 14 amino acids. Germline V gene lookup returns CDR1 SGHRS and CDR2 YFSETQ. In DNA, the CDR3 is TGCGCCAGCAGCTCTCTGGACAGTAACACTGAAGCTTTCTTT. Translation: CASSSLDSNTEAFF. Based on the CDR3 plus reference TRBV5-1 and TRBJ1-1, the full variable domain is KAGVTQTPRYLIKTRGQQVTLSCSPISGHRSVSWYQQTPGQGLQFLFEYFSETQRNKGNFPGRFSGRQFSNSRSEMNVSTLELGDSALYLCASSSLDSNTEAFFGQGTRLTVV.

The chain combines TRBV5-1 with TRBJ1-4; 9 bases agree with TRBD1. Germline V gene sequence: CDR1 SGHRS, CDR2 YFSETQ. With V trimmed by 4 bases and J by 4 bases, 2 bases remained unmatched. CDR3 length: 14 amino acids. The CDR3 region has the DNA TGCGCCAGCAGCAAGGACAGGGGTAATGAAAAACTGTTTTTT. It specifies CASSKDRGNEKLFF.

On this clonotype itself: Germline and junction disagree at one end, which may indicate a read error. The chain links TRBV29-1 to TRBJ2-7; 12 bases agree with TRBD2. This CDR3 has 17 residues. Germline V gene sequence: CDR1 SQVTM, CDR2 ANQGSEA. CDR3 DNA sequence: TGCAGCGCTGAAGGGGGACTAGCGGGCGATAGCTCCTACGAGCAGTACTTC. Translating it yields CSAEGGLAGDSSYEQYF.

This clonotype was observed a few times. The chain couples TRBV4-3 to TRBJ2-1; D possibly corresponds to TRBD2 (6 bases). Per germline, CDR1 LGHNA and CDR2 YSLEER. V lost 3 bases to trimming and J lost 6 bases, with 12 bases between them. The CDR3 is 14 amino acids. The CDR3, as DNA: TGCGCCAGCAGCCATGAGACTAGGTCCAATGAGCAGTTCTTC. This sequence encodes CASSHETRSNEQFF.

This clonotype was seen a few times. Mismatch with germline at one junction end may stem from a read error. The V gene is TRBV6-6, the J gene TRBJ2-1; D is unresolved. The CDR3 extends over 13 amino acids. Germline CDR1 reads MNHNY; CDR2 reads SVGAGI (reference sequence). CDR3 DNA: TGTGCCAGCAGTGACTCTGCATACAATGAGCAGTTCTTC. It codes for CASSDSAYNEQFF.

This clonotype has only a few counts. The chain links TRBV7-2 to TRBJ2-5; 12 bases are a match to TRBD2. This CDR3 is 15 amino acids long. Germline CDR1 reads SGHTA; CDR2 reads FQGNSA. Trimming cost V 6 bases and J 7 bases; bases outside gene matches: 9. The CDR3 region is CASSSDTSGGRTQYF. In DNA form, the CDR3 reads TGTGCCAGCAGTTCCGATACTAGCGGGGGGAGGACCCAGTACTTC.

This clonotype was found a few times. The chain couples TRBV7-6 to TRBJ1-5, with 10 bases matching TRBD1. V was pared by 4 bases and J by 8 bases, with 11 bases of the junction left unmatched. This CDR3 contains 16 residues. CDR1 is SGHVS and CDR2 is FNYEAQ in the germline V gene. CDR3 residues: CASSSPGQGQGKPQHF. DNA of the CDR3: TGTGCCAGCAGCTCCCCGGGACAGGGGCAGGGGAAGCCCCAGCATTTT.

This clonotype was seen more than once but under ten times. The chain uses TRBV7-2 and TRBJ1-5; D gene ambiguous. The CDR3 totals 13 residues. Trimming pared 5 bases from V and 6 bases from J, leaving 11 bases between. Per the germline V gene, CDR1 is SGHTA and CDR2 is FQGNSA. CDR3 DNA: TGTGCCAGCAGCGCCCGCTTTGGTCAGCCCCAGCATTTT. This gives the protein CASSARFGQPQHF.

In its sample, this clonotype was seen many times. The genes are TRBV12-3 or TRBV12-4 and TRBJ1-2, with 9 bases fitting TRBD1. The CDR3 contains 14 residues. With 6 bases clipped from V and 5 bases from J, the junction kept 7 bases outside the gene matches. Here the CDR3 reads CASSQLGQGYGYTF. In DNA, the CDR3 is TGTGCCAGCAGCCAACTGGGACAGGGATATGGCTACACCTTC.

The gene calls are TRBV14 and TRBJ2-3; weak D call: TRBD2 (6 bases). V lost 1 base and J lost 6, with 11 bases in between. CDR3 length equals 14 residues. Germline CDR1 reads SGHDN; CDR2 reads FVKESK. CDR3 DNA sequence: TGTGCCAGCAGCCAAGTGACTAGGTTGGATACGCAGTATTTT. It yields the protein CASSQVTRLDTQYF.

Comment on this clonotype: A much larger clone differs from this one at a single base, so this may be a read error. V is TRBV12-3 or TRBV12-4 and J is TRBJ2-3; possible D gene TRBD2, 5 bases. The CDR3 contains 14 residues. V lost 8 bases, J lost 3 bases, and 15 bases lay in between. DNA of the CDR3: TGTGCCAGCCGGAATAGCGTAAGGACAGATACGCAGTATTTT. Its translation is CASRNSVRTDTQYF.

This clonotype was counted a few times. At one end, the junction sequence differs from germline, possibly due to a read error. J is TRBJ1-5 and V is TRBV12-3 or TRBV12-4, with D possibly being TRBD1 (5 bases). The CDR3 is made up of 16 amino acids. As DNA, the CDR3 is TGTGCCAGCAGTTACCGGGGCGGGGGTAGCAGTCAGCCCCAGCATTTT. The encoded protein is CASSYRGGGSSQPQHF.

CDR3 sequence reads: CASSLNTGGTEAFF. CDR3 sequence (DNA): TGTGCCAGCAGCTTAAACACAGGGGGCACTGAAGCTTTCTTT. The chain recombines TRBV11-2 with TRBJ1-1; 8 nucleotides line up with TRBD1. Germline CDR1 and CDR2: SGHAT and FQNNGV. This CDR3 has 14 amino acids. Trimming removed 2 bases from V and 4 bases from J; junction bases left unmatched: 3.

The chain uses TRBV27 and TRBJ2-1, with 7 bases that match TRBD1. The length of the CDR3 is 14 residues. Looked up from germline, CDR1 is MNHEY and CDR2 is SMNVEV (reference sequence). Trimming took 5 bases from V and 9 from J; bases not matched to a gene: 10. CDR3 sequence reads: CASSTITGVGEQFF. The DNA of the CDR3 is TGTGCCAGCAGTACCATAACAGGGGTGGGTGAGCAGTTCTTC.

This clonotype was found a few times. The V gene is TRBV7-2, the J gene TRBJ2-1; tentative D call: TRBD2 (6 bases). The CDR3 extends over 15 amino acids. Per the germline V gene, CDR1 is SGHTA and CDR2 is FQGNSA. V was clipped by 3 bases and J by 8 bases, with 17 bases between them. The CDR3 here is CASSFGSLGLDEQFF. As DNA, the CDR3 is TGTGCCAGCAGCTTCGGGAGCCTCGGGTTAGATGAGCAGTTCTTC.

The chain employs TRBV3-1 and TRBJ2-1; 8 positions agree with TRBD1. In germline, CDR1 is LGHDT, CDR2 YNNKEL (reference sequence). V gave up 0 bases and J gave up 4 bases; unmatched junction bases: 5. The CDR3 length is 16 residues. Here the CDR3 DNA reads TGTGCCAGCAGCCAAGATCTGGACAGGGTGTACAATGAGCAGTTCTTC. Its protein is CASSQDLDRVYNEQFF.

A few counts support this clonotype. This rearrangement joins TRBV28 to TRBJ2-1, with D tentatively TRBD1 (6 bases). This CDR3 has 15 residues. Germline CDR1 and CDR2: MDHEN and SYDVKM. Trimming removed 3 bases from V and 4 bases from J, with 13 bases in between. This CDR3 is CASSFGQPLYNEQFF. The CDR3 coding sequence is TGTGCCAGCAGTTTCGGACAGCCCCTTTACAATGAGCAGTTCTTC.

This clonotype has a handful of counts. CDR3 protein: CAARGAANTGELFF. CDR3 bases: TGTGCCGCGAGGGGGGCCGCGAACACCGGGGAGCTGTTTTTT. V usage is TRBV25-1 and J usage is TRBJ2-2, with D perhaps TRBD1 or TRBD2 (6 bases each). CDR1 and CDR2 (germline): MGHDK, SYGVNS. The V end was cut by 11 bases, the J end by 0 bases, with 13 bases between. CDR3 size: 14 residues. Full variable domain (rest looked up from reference TRBV25-1 and TRBJ2-2): EADIYQTPRYLVIGTGKKITLECSQTMGHDKMYWYQQDPGMELHLIHYSYGVNSTEKGDLSSESTVSRIRTEHFPLTLESARPSHTSQYLCAARGAANTGELFFGEGSRLTVL.

This clonotype turned up a few times. A read error may account for a junction end that differs from germline. The V gene is TRBV11-2, the J gene TRBJ2-7, with unresolved D. Looked up from germline, CDR1 is SGHAT and CDR2 is FQNNGV. The CDR3 has 14 residues. This chain's CDR3 is CASTLPENPYEQYF. CDR3 nucleotides: TGTGCCAGCACCTTACCCGAGAATCCCTACGAGCAGTACTTC. Full variable domain (missing parts from reference TRBV11-2 and TRBJ2-7): EAGVAQSPRYKIIEKRQSVAFWCNPISGHATLYWYQQILGQGPKLLIQFQNNGVVDDSQLPKDRFSAERLKGVDSTLKIQPAKLEDSAVYLCASTLPENPYEQYFGPGTRLTVT.

This rearrangement joins TRBV7-8 to TRBJ2-7; tentatively, D is TRBD2 (5 bases). Germline-derived CDR1 and CDR2 are SGHVS and FQNEAQ. V lost 5 bases to trimming and J lost 3 bases, with 11 bases between them. The CDR3 is 13 residues long. CDR3 DNA: TGTGCCAGCAGCCCGGGGAGCGGCTACGAGCAGTACTTC. Its translation is CASSPGSGYEQYF.

This clonotype was seen repeatedly, ten times or more. J is TRBJ2-3 and V is TRBV29-1; the match to TRBD1 covers 9 bases. With V trimmed by 7 bases and J by 2 bases, 4 bases remained unmatched. CDR1 and CDR2 from the germline V gene are SQVTM and ANQGSEA. This CDR3 has 13 residues. In nucleotides, the CDR3 is TGCAGCGCAGGGACAGGGCCCACAGATACGCAGTATTTT. Translating it yields CSAGTGPTDTQYF.

V and J are TRBV3-1 and TRBJ2-5; D gene uncertain. This CDR3 contains 16 residues. The germline gives CDR1 LGHDT, CDR2 YNNKEL (reference sequence). With 0 bases removed from V and 0 bases from J, the gap between germline ends came to 11 bases. The CDR3 is CASSQDIFGNQETQYF. DNA of the CDR3: TGTGCCAGCAGCCAAGATATATTCGGCAACCAAGAGACCCAGTACTTC.

This clonotype came up a few times. V usage is TRBV19 and J usage is TRBJ1-5, with 9 bases aligning to TRBD1. This CDR3 spans 18 amino acids. V gave up 7 bases and J gave up 0 bases; unmatched junction bases: 13. Germline CDR1 is LNHDA and CDR2 is SQIVND (reference sequence). Here the CDR3 DNA reads TGTGCCAGTAAACCCCTCCTGACAGGGGGTTATAGCAATCAGCCCCAGCATTTT. Amino acids: CASKPLLTGGYSNQPQHF.

This clonotype appeared many times. V gene TRBV6-5 combines with J gene TRBJ1-3, with 8 bases identical to TRBD1. Looked up from germline, CDR1 is MNHEY and CDR2 is SVGAGI. The CDR3 runs 15 residues. The J segment lost 3 bases and the V segment lost 4 bases, leaving 5 bases of the junction unmatched. This chain's CDR3 is CASSFEQGVGNTIYF. CDR3 nucleotide sequence: TGTGCCAGCAGTTTTGAACAGGGGGTTGGAAACACCATATATTTT.